A selection of T cell receptor beta chains follows, all from one sample in a study of blood T cell repertoires in COVID-19. The table came from immunoSEQ multiplex PCR; TCRdb's copy has only in-frame clones and leaves some out. This table has fewer than 600,000 clones, 75% to 90% appearing once. What was sequenced was peripheral blood. Receptor source: a man younger than 35 with COVID-19, enrolled during active disease. Both conserved end residues are part of each CDR3. D genes are given only for firm matches.

TRBJ2-2	TRBV12-5	NA	CASGLGPNRARELFF	TGTGCTAGTGGTTTGGGACCCAACAGGGCGCGGGAGCTGTTTTTT
TRBJ2-3	TRBV7-9	TRBD2	CASSSSGGPSTDTQYF	TGTGCCAGCAGCTCGAGCGGGGGGCCTAGCACAGATACGCAGTATTTT
TRBJ1-1	TRBV2	TRBD1	CASSVLKGTGPGTEAFF	TGTGCCAGCAGTGTCCTGAAGGGGACAGGGCCGGGCACTGAAGCTTTCTTT
TRBJ2-2	TRBV6-5	TRBD1	CASSYSKGTGAGELFF	TGTGCCAGCAGTTACTCGAAGGGGACAGGGGCCGGGGAGCTGTTTTTT
TRBJ2-4	TRBV7-7	TRBD2	CASSFRGLAGLAKNIQYF	TGTGCTAGCAGCTTCCGCGGACTAGCGGGGCTAGCCAAAAACATTCAGTACTTC
TRBJ2-1	TRBV2	NA	CASSEASSYNEQFF	TGTGCCAGCAGTGAGGCAAGCTCCTACAATGAGCAGTTCTTC
TRBJ2-6	TRBV6-1	TRBD1	CASSELPGTGGAGANVLTF	TGTGCCAGCAGTGAGTTACCCGGGACAGGGGGCGCTGGGGCCAACGTCCTGACTTTC
TRBJ2-1	TRBV7-9	NA	CASSLTGEQFF	TGTGCCAGCAGCCTTACAGGGGAGCAGTTCTTC
TRBJ2-7	TRBV11-2	TRBD2	CASSLEASGIHEQYF	TGTGCCAGCAGCTTAGAAGCCAGCGGGATCCACGAGCAGTACTTC
TRBJ2-7	TRBV3-1/TRBV3-2	NA	CASSQRGSSYEQYF	TGTGCCAGCAGCCAACGGGGGAGCTCCTACGAGCAGTACTTC
TRBJ2-7	TRBV2	TRBD1	CASRRQGDEQYF	TGTGCCAGCCGGCGACAGGGGGACGAGCAGTACTTC
TRBJ1-1	TRBV19	TRBD1	CASSPRQDRGSVRAFF	TGTGCCAGTAGTCCAAGGCAGGACAGGGGGTCAGTCCGGGCTTTCTTT
TRBJ1-6	TRBV18	NA	CASSAGVNNSPLHF	TGTGCCAGCTCCGCAGGGGTGAACAATTCACCCCTCCACTTT
TRBJ2-7	TRBV14	TRBD2	CASSLSGSSEQYF	TGTGCCAGCAGCCTTAGCGGGAGTAGCGAGCAGTACTTC